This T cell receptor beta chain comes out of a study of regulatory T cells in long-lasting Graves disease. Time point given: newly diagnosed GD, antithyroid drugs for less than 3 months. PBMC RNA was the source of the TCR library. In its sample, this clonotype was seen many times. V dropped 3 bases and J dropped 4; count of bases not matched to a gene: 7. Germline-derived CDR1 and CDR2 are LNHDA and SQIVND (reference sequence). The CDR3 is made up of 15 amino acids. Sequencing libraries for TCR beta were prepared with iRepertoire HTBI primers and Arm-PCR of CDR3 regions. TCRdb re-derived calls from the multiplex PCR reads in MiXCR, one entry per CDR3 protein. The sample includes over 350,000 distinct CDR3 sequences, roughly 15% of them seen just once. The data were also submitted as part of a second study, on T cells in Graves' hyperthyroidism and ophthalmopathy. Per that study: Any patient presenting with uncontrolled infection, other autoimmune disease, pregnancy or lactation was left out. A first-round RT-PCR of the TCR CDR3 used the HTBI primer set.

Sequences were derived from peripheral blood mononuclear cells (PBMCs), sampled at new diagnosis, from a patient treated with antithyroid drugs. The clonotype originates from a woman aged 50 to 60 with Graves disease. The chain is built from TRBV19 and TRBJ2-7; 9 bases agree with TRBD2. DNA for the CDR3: TGTGCCAGTAGTATGTTTAGCGGGAGCGCTTACGAGCAGTACTTC. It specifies CASSMFSGSAYEQYF.